The count of the clone carrying this T cell receptor beta chain is one. The antigen is unknown. The method was immunoSEQ multiplex PCR; TCRdb's version includes in-frame clones alone and lacks a portion of them. Of 15,000 or so clones in the sample, nearly 80% were seen once. This record comes from a study of somatic mutations in cytotoxic T cells in rheumatoid arthritis. Study-level findings and limits: Patients with rheumatoid arthritis did not differ significantly from age-matched healthy controls in CD8+ T-cell clonality. A largest CD8+ clone above 20% of CD8+ cells occurred in about an eighth of the roughly 60 patients.

This TCR was recovered from an adult with rheumatoid arthritis. The sample taken for sequencing was CD8+ T cells sorted from blood.

CDR3 in DNA: TGTGCCAGCAGCTCATATTCGACAGAAATAACAGATACGCAGTATTTT. This sequence encodes CASSSYSTEITDTQYF. The chain joins TRBV11-3 to TRBJ2-3; a possible D gene is TRBD1 (5 bases). The CDR3 runs 16 residues. The ends were cut back, 4 bases at V and 3 bases at J, with 17 bases in the middle. CDR1 and CDR2 (germline): SGHNT, YENEEA.